The source of this T cell receptor beta chain is a study of T cell repertoires in cytomegalovirus infection. Whole-study context: CMV infection together with matching HLA type was indicated by public TCR beta signatures. Study-level points and caveats: Frequencies of public TCR beta families were cumulated, and this identified carriers of CMV plus the relevant HLA. The ex vivo response was dominated by HLA-C-restricted CMV-specific TCR beta clonotypes.

This clonotype was counted between two and nine times. Its specificity is not known. TCRdb re-called the reads through MiXCR, storing one row per CDR3 protein. The sample includes fewer than 250,000 distinct CDR3 sequences, about 12% of them seen just once. The source is a human donor in good health (CMV status not recorded). Some clones in this sample may be carry-over from other donors' samples. The sequencing sample was made of PBMCs.

The CDR3 region has the DNA TGTGCCAGCACTATACACCCCGACGATGAGCAGTTCTTC. Its translation is CASTIHPDDEQFF. The genes are TRBV4-2 and TRBJ2-1; unclear D gene. Trimming shortened V by 7 bases and J by 8 bases, and 15 bases separated the two germline ends. The CDR3 consists of 13 residues. Germline lookup yields CDR1 LGHNA and CDR2 YNFKEQ.